The 30 T cell receptor beta chains given below trace back to one sample, sequenced in a study of human thymus T cells. Thymic samples were excised during corrective heart operations. Clones were read by immunoSEQ multiplex PCR, and TCRdb kept only the in-frame ones, dropping some. The table includes about 78,000 clones, roughly 97% detected once. Sequenced input: thymus tissue. The source is a boy younger than two with a congenital heart defect but otherwise immunologically healthy.

The rearrangement uses TRBV7-9 and TRBJ2-7; no reliable D call. CDR1 and CDR2 from the germline V gene are SEHNR and FQNEAQ (reference sequence). Trimming took off 5 bases at V and 0 bases at J, with 17 bases between the two ends. The CDR3 is 16 amino acids. The CDR3 sequence: CASSRLQVRSSYEQYF. CDR3 nucleotide sequence: TGTGCCAGCAGCCGTCTTCAGGTCAGGAGCTCCTACGAGCAGTACTTC.

V and J are TRBV15 and TRBJ2-1; D is perhaps TRBD1 (6 bases). Deletions cut 6 bases from V and 5 bases from J, with 14 bases between. CDR1 is LNHNV, CDR2 YYDKDF, per germline (reference sequence). The CDR3 is 14 residues long. The CDR3 sequence is CATSGQLLDNEQFF. The CDR3 nucleotides are TGTGCCACCAGTGGACAGCTCCTAGACAATGAGCAGTTCTTC.

The chain joins TRBV14 to TRBJ1-4, with 7 bases identical to TRBD1. The CDR3 has 15 amino acids. CDR1 and CDR2 from the germline V gene are SGHDN and FVKESK. Trimming cost V 4 bases and J 8 bases; bases outside gene matches: 10. The CDR3 DNA reads TGTGCCAGCAGCCGGACTAGGGGGCTAGAAGAAAAACTGTTTTTT. Amino acids: CASSRTRGLEEKLFF.

This chain joins TRBV19 and TRBJ2-5; 9 bases are a match to TRBD1. V lost 0 bases and J lost 2; bases outside the gene matches: 10. The germline V gene has CDR1 LNHDA and CDR2 SQIVND (reference sequence). The CDR3 is 18 residues long. The CDR3 reads CASSIERRGQGYQETQYF. In nucleotides, the CDR3 is TGTGCCAGTAGTATAGAGAGGCGAGGACAGGGGTATCAAGAGACCCAGTACTTC.

The chain recombines TRBV28 with TRBJ2-7; D may correspond to TRBD1 or TRBD2 (5 bases each). Germline CDR1 reads MDHEN; CDR2 reads SYDVKM. CDR3 length equals 14 residues. V lost 3 bases and J lost 5, with 14 bases in between. The CDR3 DNA is TGTGCCAGCAGTTTTTCCGAGGGGCCCGACGAGCAGTACTTC. Translating gives CASSFSEGPDEQYF.

The V gene is TRBV19, the J gene TRBJ1-2, with D perhaps matching TRBD1 (6 bases). Deletions cut 4 bases from V and 9 bases from J, with 12 bases between. From germline, CDR1 is LNHDA and CDR2 SQIVND (reference sequence). This CDR3 is 12 amino acids long. The CDR3 loop reads CASSTSDSRYTF. DNA for the CDR3: TGTGCCAGTAGTACTTCGGACAGTCGCTACACCTTC.

V usage is TRBV5-6 and J usage is TRBJ1-6; 8 bases align to TRBD1. The CDR3 is 16 amino acids. Germline assignment: CDR1 SGHDT and CDR2 YYEEEE. V dropped 2 bases and J dropped 10; count of bases not matched to a gene: 11. The CDR3: CASSFGQTGEESPLHF. The CDR3 DNA reads TGTGCCAGCAGCTTCGGGCAGACAGGGGAGGAATCACCCCTCCACTTT.

This rearrangement joins TRBV15 to TRBJ2-1; D may be TRBD1 or TRBD2 (5 bases each). V lost 1 base to trimming and J lost 10 bases, with 14 bases between them. The CDR3 length is 14 residues. CDR1 is LNHNV, CDR2 YYDKDF, per germline (reference sequence). The chain's CDR3 is CATSRVPGGNEQFF. DNA of the CDR3: TGTGCCACCAGCAGAGTACCTGGGGGTAACGAGCAGTTCTTC.

The rearrangement uses TRBV27 and TRBJ1-2; no clear D gene. This CDR3 contains 13 residues. Between the trimmed V and J ends, which lost 5 bases and 8 bases, there was a span of 15 bases. CDR1 and CDR2 from the germline V gene are MNHEY and SMNVEV (reference sequence). CDR3 amino acids: CASSMWAEQGYTF. The CDR3 DNA is TGTGCCAGCAGTATGTGGGCAGAACAGGGCTACACCTTC.

The rearrangement links TRBV19 to TRBJ2-2, with 7 bases aligning to TRBD1. From germline, CDR1 is LNHDA and CDR2 SQIVND (reference sequence). The V gene end was trimmed by 5 bases and the J gene end by 0 bases; junction bases not matched to a gene: 6. The CDR3 length is 16 residues. Here the CDR3 reads CASSFRTGSNTGELFF. The CDR3 DNA reads TGTGCCAGTAGTTTTCGGACAGGATCGAACACCGGGGAGCTGTTTTTT.

The V and J genes are TRBV27 and TRBJ1-2, with 8 bases fitting TRBD1. Germline lookup yields CDR1 MNHEY and CDR2 SMNVEV (reference sequence). V was pared by 6 bases and J by 4 bases, with 13 bases of the junction left unmatched. The CDR3 loop spans 16 amino acids. CDR3 region: CASSPNGDRGLYGYTF. The DNA for the CDR3 is TGTGCCAGCAGCCCGAACGGCGACAGGGGCCTCTATGGCTACACCTTC.

The chain joins TRBV4-3 to TRBJ2-7; 8 bases fit TRBD2. CDR1 LGHNA and CDR2 YSLEER come from the germline V gene. With 2 bases clipped from V and 4 bases from J, the junction kept 7 bases outside the gene matches. CDR3 length: 15 amino acids. The DNA of the CDR3 is TGCGCCAGCAGCCAACTGGGCGGGGGGTCATACGAGCAGTACTTC. Translating it yields CASSQLGGGSYEQYF.

The J gene is TRBJ2-7, the V gene TRBV12-5, with 7 nucleotides matching TRBD1. The CDR3 is 14 amino acids. Germline V gene lookup returns CDR1 LGHNT and CDR2 FRNRAP. The ends lost 2 bases at V and 3 bases at J; junction bases unmatched: 4. DNA of the CDR3: TGTGCTAGTGGTTTGTCAGGGGGAAACTACGAGCAGTACTTC. This codes for CASGLSGGNYEQYF.

With regard to this clone: At one end the junction does not follow the germline gene, possibly because of a read error. The chain uses TRBV29-1 and TRBJ2-3, with D perhaps being TRBD1 or TRBD2 (5 bases each). Germline-derived CDR1 and CDR2 are SQVTM and ANQGSEA. This CDR3 is 21 amino acids long. CDR3 sequence (DNA): TGCAGCGCTGAAGATCACCAGGGATGGAGCCCGGACTCTTTTAGCACAGATACGCAGTATTTT. Translation: CSAEDHQGWSPDSFSTDTQYF.

The CDR3 DNA reads TGCGCCAGCAGCTTGCGGTACACTAGCGGGATCGGATCAGATACGCAGTATTTT. Its protein is CASSLRYTSGIGSDTQYF. V is TRBV5-1 and J is TRBJ2-3, with 10 bases lining up with TRBD2. V was clipped by 1 base and J by 4 bases; unmatched bases: 12. Germline assignment: CDR1 SGHRS and CDR2 YFSETQ. The CDR3 has 18 residues.

This rearrangement joins TRBV11-3 to TRBJ2-5; D is ambiguous. The germline CDR1 and CDR2 sequences are SGHNT and YENEEA. V lost 2 bases and J lost 0, with 13 bases in between. CDR3 size: 16 residues. CDR3 DNA: TGTGCCAGCAGCTTAATCGGGTGCGGACACCAAGAGACCCAGTACTTC. Translating it yields CASSLIGCGHQETQYF.

This chain joins TRBV5-8 and TRBJ1-5; 8 bases align to TRBD1. Germline V gives CDR1 SGHTS, CDR2 YDEGEE. This CDR3 has 16 residues. The junction had 10 bases not matched to a gene; V was cut back by 3 bases and J by 5 bases. CDR3 sequence: CASSYDRGPYDQPQHF. Written as DNA, the CDR3 is TGTGCCAGCAGCTATGACAGGGGCCCTTACGATCAGCCCCAGCATTTT.

The V and J genes are TRBV9 and TRBJ2-3; D possibly corresponds to TRBD2 (6 bases). CDR1 is SGDLS, CDR2 YYNGEE, per germline. V lost 2 bases and J lost 4, with 11 bases in between. The CDR3 is made up of 14 amino acids. CDR3 DNA: TGTGCCAGCAGCGTCAGACTAGGTCCAGATACGCAGTATTTT. The encoded protein is CASSVRLGPDTQYF.

The chain joins TRBV28 to TRBJ1-1; tentatively, D is TRBD1 (5 bases). CDR1 and CDR2 from the germline V gene are MDHEN and SYDVKM. The CDR3 runs 13 residues. Trimming took 11 bases from V and 3 from J, leaving 16 bases between them. CDR3 coding DNA: TGTGCCGGCTTTGGGCAGGGAGACACTGAAGCTTTCTTT. Its translation is CAGFGQGDTEAFF. Supplemented by reference TRBV28 and TRBJ1-1, the full variable domain reads DVKVTQSSRYLVKRTGEKVFLECVQDMDHENMFWYRQDPGLGLRLIYFSYDVKMKEKGDIPEGYSVSREKKERFSLILESASTNQTSMYLCAGFGQGDTEAFFGQGTRLTVV.

V gene TRBV10-1 combines with J gene TRBJ1-2, with no clear D. Deletions cut 6 bases from V and 6 bases from J, with 23 bases between. The CDR3 has 16 amino acids. In germline, CDR1 is WNHNN, CDR2 SYGVQD (reference sequence). This chain's CDR3 is CASRSFDYSTRDGYTF. In nucleotides, the CDR3 is TGCGCCAGCAGATCATTTGACTACTCGACTCGGGATGGCTACACCTTC.

The chain uses TRBV12-5 and TRBJ1-4; D not certain. The V and J ends lost 0 bases and 0 bases respectively, with 8 bases between them. Germline V CDR1 and CDR2: LGHNT, FRNRAP. The CDR3 is 16 residues long. CDR3 region: CASGLVPGPTNEKLFF. The CDR3 nucleotides read TGTGCTAGTGGTTTGGTACCGGGTCCAACTAATGAAAAACTGTTTTTT.

This clone was recorded only once. This chain links TRBV6-1 with TRBJ1-5, with 7 bases matching TRBD1. CDR3 size: 14 residues. From germline, CDR1 is MNHNS and CDR2 SASEGT. The V and J ends lost 4 bases and 6 bases, in that order; junction bases with no gene match: 6. CDR3 sequence reads: CASSVRQGGQPQHF. The CDR3 region has the DNA TGTGCCAGCAGTGTTCGACAGGGCGGTCAGCCCCAGCATTTT.

V usage is TRBV30 and J usage is TRBJ1-6; D might be TRBD1 (6 bases). This CDR3 region has 15 residues. Per germline, CDR1 GTSNPN and CDR2 SVGIG (reference sequence). V was trimmed by 7 bases and J by 7 bases, leaving 20 bases between them. CDR3 coding DNA: TGTGCCTCCAGGGGAGGGCTGTACAGGAATTCACCCCTCCACTTT. Protein: CASRGGLYRNSPLHF.

V usage is TRBV27 and J usage is TRBJ1-4; the match to TRBD1 covers 7 bases. With 6 bases clipped from V and 4 bases from J, the junction kept 11 bases outside the gene matches. Germline V gene lookup returns CDR1 MNHEY and CDR2 SMNVEV (reference sequence). CDR3 length: 16 amino acids. CDR3 in DNA: TGTGCCAGCAGGGCTATTCCGGGACAGATTAATGAAAAACTGTTTTTT. It yields the protein CASRAIPGQINEKLFF.

This chain joins TRBV25-1 and TRBJ2-6; 10 bases agree with TRBD2. Trimming at V came to 6 bases and at J to 0 bases, leaving 8 bases not matched to a gene. CDR1 and CDR2 (germline): MGHDK, SYGVNS. The CDR3 loop spans 18 amino acids. The CDR3 region has the DNA TGTGCCAGCAGGGCTGGCCTAGCGGGAGCCTCTGGGGCCAACGTCCTGACTTTC. Translated: CASRAGLAGASGANVLTF.

The chain links TRBV7-9 to TRBJ1-3, with D possibly being TRBD1 (6 bases). The V and J ends lost 7 bases and 4 bases respectively, with 20 bases between them. The CDR3 is 16 amino acids. Germline V gene data show CDR1 as SEHNR and CDR2 as FQNEAQ (reference sequence). The CDR3 sequence: CASTPSHRDIGNTIYF. The CDR3 region has the DNA TGTGCCAGCACTCCTTCCCACCGGGACATCGGAAACACCATATATTTT.

This clone appeared a single time. This chain uses TRBV10-3 with TRBJ1-5; D is possibly TRBD1 (5 bases). The V gene lost 0 bases and the J gene lost 5 bases, with 20 bases spanning the gap. Germline lookup yields CDR1 ENHRY and CDR2 SYGVKD. The CDR3 covers 18 residues. CDR3 sequence reads: CAISESLFMTDPHQPQHF. The CDR3 DNA reads TGTGCCATCAGTGAGTCCTTGTTCATGACAGATCCGCATCAGCCCCAGCATTTT.

J is TRBJ2-7 and V is TRBV19; TRBD1 is a possible D gene (5 bases). V was cut by 4 bases and J by 3 bases, with 13 bases left in between. Germline CDR1 reads LNHDA; CDR2 reads SQIVND (reference sequence). The CDR3 length is 14 residues. This CDR3 reads CASSKVPRGYEQYF. The CDR3 DNA sequence: TGTGCCAGTAGTAAGGTTCCAAGGGGCTACGAGCAGTACTTC.

This chain joins TRBV23-1 and TRBJ2-1, with 9 positions matching TRBD1. TRBV23-1 is designated an ORF whose function remains uncertain. The CDR3 length is 13 residues. V trimming: 8 bases; J trimming: 7 bases; junction bases outside the gene matches: 6. The CDR3 region has the DNA TGCGCCAGCCCCTTACAGGGGGCAAATGAGCAGTTCTTC. It translates to CASPLQGANEQFF.

The V gene is TRBV11-2, the J gene TRBJ1-4; 7 bases map to TRBD1. V gave up 5 bases and J gave up 6 bases; unmatched junction bases: 9. The V gene's germline CDR1 is SGHAT and CDR2 FQNNGV. The CDR3 sequence is 15 residues long. The CDR3 coding sequence is TGTGCCAGCAGCCCCCACAGGGGTTTGGATGAAAAACTGTTTTTT. The encoded protein is CASSPHRGLDEKLFF.